The 11 T cell receptor beta chains reported below all come from one sample, sequenced in a study of blood T cell repertoires in COVID-19. Assay: immunoSEQ multiplex PCR; the TCRdb copy retains only in-frame clones and omits some. This repertoire shows some 350,000 clones, 70% to 90% found once; its top ten account for about 2.9%. The material sequenced was peripheral blood. These receptors originate from a woman aged 25-40 years with COVID-19, enrolled during active disease.

The chain links TRBV7-2 to TRBJ2-7, with 7 bases fitting TRBD1. Losses at the gene ends were 5 bases for V and 0 bases for J; bases not matched to a gene: 7. This CDR3 spans 15 amino acids. Germline-derived CDR1 and CDR2 are SGHTA and FQGNSA. Here the CDR3 DNA reads TGTGCCAGCAGCGTAGGACAGGCCCTCTCCTACGAGCAGTACTTC. It specifies CASSVGQALSYEQYF.

V gene TRBV11-2 combines with J gene TRBJ2-1; possibly TRBD2 for D (5 bases). The CDR3 spans 15 residues. Trimming removed 2 bases from V and 9 bases from J, with 17 bases in between. The germline V gene has CDR1 SGHAT and CDR2 FQNNGV. The CDR3: CASSLSRGVVIEQFF. CDR3 sequence (DNA): TGTGCCAGCAGCTTATCACGGGGAGTAGTAATTGAGCAGTTCTTC.

CDR3 loop: CASRRRDSFSPLHF. CDR3 nucleotide sequence: TGTGCCAGCAGGCGCAGGGATTCTTTCTCACCCCTCCACTTT. The chain recombines TRBV2 with TRBJ1-6; weak D call: TRBD1 (5 bases). This CDR3 has 14 residues. With 6 bases removed from V and 10 bases from J, the gap between germline ends came to 16 bases. Looked up from germline, CDR1 is SNHLY and CDR2 is FYNNEI.

V is TRBV5-1 and J is TRBJ2-5; weak D call: TRBD1 (6 bases). The CDR3 runs 14 residues. The V gene lost 1 base and the J gene lost 2 bases, with 9 bases spanning the gap. Looked up from germline, CDR1 is SGHRS and CDR2 is YFSETQ. The CDR3 DNA is TGCGCCAGCAGCTTGACAGGGAATCAAGAGACCCAGTACTTC. It encodes CASSLTGNQETQYF.

The chain employs TRBV2 and TRBJ2-2; the match to TRBD2 covers 8 bases. The V segment lost 4 bases and the J segment 5 bases; nucleotides outside the gene matches: 3. CDR1 and CDR2 from the germline V gene are SNHLY and FYNNEI. The CDR3 is 14 amino acids. The CDR3 nucleotides are TGTGCCAGCAGTGGGCCTAGCGGGACCGGGGAGCTGTTTTTT. This translates into CASSGPSGTGELFF.

The V gene is TRBV4-3, the J gene TRBJ1-6, with TRBD1 as a possible D gene (5 bases). V shed 3 bases and J shed 7 bases, with 16 bases lying between them. Germline CDR1 is LGHNA and CDR2 is YSLEER. This CDR3 comprises 16 residues. CDR3 loop: CASSHPTRGKNSPLHF. The CDR3 nucleotides read TGCGCCAGCAGCCACCCCACTCGGGGGAAGAATTCACCCCTCCACTTT.

The rearrangement joins TRBV15 to TRBJ2-2; no clear D. Germline V CDR1 and CDR2: LNHNV, YYDKDF (reference sequence). Trimming pared 1 base from V and 7 bases from J, leaving 4 bases between. The CDR3 runs 12 residues. The CDR3 bases are TGTGCCACCAGCAGAGGAGACGGGGAGCTGTTTTTT. Its protein product is CATSRGDGELFF.

The rearrangement links TRBV6-4 to TRBJ1-2; TRBD1 agrees at 7 bases. The CDR3 contains 15 residues. After removal of 2 bases from V and 4 bases from J, the junction contained 7 bases not matched to a gene. Germline CDR1 is MRHNA and CDR2 is SNTAGT. The CDR3 DNA sequence: TGTGCCAGCAGTGACCATCCAGGGGGAAGCTATGGCTACACCTTC. This codes for CASSDHPGGSYGYTF.

The chain links TRBV11-2 to TRBJ1-2, with 7 nucleotides matching TRBD1. The junction had 11 bases not matched to a gene; V was cut back by 5 bases and J by 5 bases. Germline CDR1 is SGHAT and CDR2 is FQNNGV. The CDR3 is 15 residues long. The CDR3 DNA reads as TGTGCCAGCAGCCCCGCCCTCCGGGACAGTTATGGCTACACCTTC. It encodes CASSPALRDSYGYTF.

The CDR3 DNA reads TGCGCCAGCAGCCCTCTAGCGTATTCTAGCACAGATACGCAGTATTTT. Translating it yields CASSPLAYSSTDTQYF. The J gene is TRBJ2-3, the V gene TRBV4-3, with D maybe TRBD2 (6 bases). CDR3 length equals 16 residues. Trimming removed 4 bases at V and 0 bases at J, with 14 bases between. Germline V gives CDR1 LGHNA, CDR2 YSLEER.

This clone is a singleton in its sample. The chain links TRBV10-1 to TRBJ1-1; D not resolved. Germline-derived CDR1 and CDR2 are WNHNN and SYGVQD (reference sequence). This CDR3 contains 14 residues. V was shortened by 4 bases and J by 4 bases, with 13 bases between the two germline ends. CDR3 protein: CASSGTRAGTEAFF. In nucleotides, the CDR3 is TGCGCCAGCAGTGGTACGAGGGCCGGCACTGAAGCTTTCTTT.